The present T cell receptor beta chain was sequenced within a study of blood T cell repertoires in COVID-19. Across the study: The United States, Italy and Spain provided the acute and convalescent COVID-19 samples. PBMCs, B-cell-depleted T cells, or T cells were the source of the cDNA or gDNA that made up the material.

J gave up 3 bases and V 0 bases, and 4 bases lay outside the gene matches. Germline CDR1 and CDR2: LGHNA and YNFKEQ. CDR3 length: 17 residues. Participant reports of clinical history set cohort assignment. Exposed study participants had met a COVID-19 case within 2 weeks before entry. Using immunoSEQ multiplex PCR, the repertoire was profiled, and TCRdb retains in-frame clones only, with some absent. Among under 250,000 clones listed, approximately 89% were seen once. The TCR was taken from a woman younger than 45 who had been exposed to COVID-19. Input material: PBMCs or T cells enriched from blood (not recorded which). This chain links TRBV4-2 with TRBJ2-1; the match to TRBD2 covers 11 bases. The CDR3 is CASSQDLAGGDYNEQFF. The CDR3 DNA reads as TGTGCCAGCAGCCAAGATTTAGCGGGAGGGGACTACAATGAGCAGTTCTTC.